This T cell receptor beta chain was profiled in a study of blood T cell repertoires in COVID-19. Across the whole study: PBMCs, B-cell-depleted T cells, or T cells were the source of the cDNA or gDNA that made up the material.

It was during active infection that Seattle patients were enrolled and then longitudinally followed. Using immunoSEQ multiplex PCR, the repertoire was profiled, and TCRdb retains in-frame clones only, with some absent. The table includes 150,000 to 200,000 clones, 92% detected once. CDR1 and CDR2 from the germline V gene are MNHEY and SVGAGI. V shed 4 bases and J shed 1 base, with 7 bases lying between them. The CDR3 has 13 residues. The chain couples TRBV6-5 to TRBJ1-1; no firm D call. The sample comprised peripheral blood. The receptor's source is a man aged 25 to 45 with COVID-19, enrolled during active disease. CDR3 protein: CASSLFPNTEAFF. CDR3 coding DNA: TGTGCCAGCAGTTTATTCCCGAACACTGAAGCTTTCTTT.